The entry that follows covers one T cell receptor beta chain sequence. Its binding antigen is unknown. One base away there is no much larger clone; base qualities are not given. At transurethral resection, specimens of the bladder lesions were collected and then stored at -80C. From bladder specimens obtained at transurethral resection, DNA was extracted. The TCR beta chain CDR3 region was sequenced with the immunoSEQ assay. In the paper's pipeline: T-cell fraction, clonal dominance and maximum TCR clone frequency were calculated for each specimen. The source is immuneACCESS, and TCRdb retained only in-frame sequences with V and J called. Part of the clones is not carried over; for the studies checked, unresolved V genes explain less than half of this, and the remainder is unexplained. For V, J and clone size, that table is used; D and trimming come from the DNA. Counted in this sample were roughly 6,600 clones; 71% of them appeared once. The ten largest clones take up about 12% of the sample.

The data are from a study of T cell repertoires in urothelial bladder cancer (dated by TCRdb to the late 2010s). Turning to the overall study: Clinical stages of the roughly twelve resected lesions were three cT0, three cTa, three cT1 and three cT2 or greater. The study compared TCR repertoire clonality in bladder tumors with that in benign bladder inflammation. Some twelve patients with bladder lesions who were undergoing transurethral resection were prospectively identified. Eleven to twelve resected bladder lesions were studied, comprising urothelial carcinoma (UC+) and benign (UC-) specimens.

Here is what the overall study found, with its caveats: In carcinoma specimens, one T-cell clone made up as much as 17% of infiltrating lymphocytes, versus over 1.5% in benign specimens. Urothelial carcinoma specimens had fewer T cells than benign specimens, with medians of about 5,400 and 25,000. Median tumor infiltrating lymphocyte percentage was around 2% in carcinoma specimens and approximately 13% in benign specimens.

V loses 1 base of germline sequence and J loses 1 base, and the interval between the two ends is 4 bases. Including the terminal cysteine and phenylalanine, the CDR3 comprises 13 residues. Only the CDR3 portion is preserved as DNA: 39 bases, with reading frame beginning at the first base. CDR1 and CDR2 (SGHRS, YFSETQ) derive from the germline V gene. The sample taken for sequencing was tumor-infiltrating cells from bladder cancer. The chain is assembled from TRBV5-1 and TRBJ2-3; the D gene cannot be resolved reliably. This clonotype was obtained from a human donor with urothelial carcinoma. The bases are TGCGCCAGCAGCTTGTGGGGCACAGATACGCAGTATTTT. It translates to CASSLWGTDTQYF.